This T cell receptor (beta chain) was sequenced in a study of HIV-infected patients and healthy controls. No cell fractionation was done, so the repertoire covers all unsorted peripheral blood T cells. Worth noting for this clonotype: Antigen: not known.

Alpha and beta constant-region primers primed reverse transcription of around 500 ng RNA. Each of the alpha and beta chains got its own library through chain-specific third strand synthesis with indices. A 12-nucleotide barcode per molecule came from two concatenated random hexamers added pre-amplification. TCRdb re-derived calls from the 5' RACE reads in MiXCR, one entry per CDR3 protein. The profile shows about 9,600 distinct CDR3 sequences, 7% to 8.5% of them singletons. Findings and limits, study-wide: HIV-associated CDR3 frequencies dropped significantly during therapy; CMV-associated ones, mostly rising, changed nonsignificantly. Diversity differences between study cohorts were not due to their slight age and sex differences. HIV+ repertoires were severely depleted of MAIT alpha-chain CDR3s, unlike healthy controls.

The CDR3 has 14 amino acids. Trimming left V 1 base short and J 2 bases short, with 6 bases between. Germline V gives CDR1 LGHDT, CDR2 YNNKEL (reference sequence). The chain joins TRBV3-1 to TRBJ1-5, with D uncertain. This receptor was obtained from an adult with HIV infection. The starting material was blood, obtained before antiretroviral therapy. The CDR3, as DNA: TGTGCCAGCAGCCAAGTCGCCGGCAATCAGCCCCAGCATTTT. Translating it yields CASSQVAGNQPQHF.